Below, 8 T cell receptor beta chains from the same sample are listed, as sequenced in a study of cytomegalovirus exposure and HLA in healthy donors. Profiling relied on immunoSEQ multiplex PCR, and the TCRdb table lists in-frame clones only, not all of them. The sample lists 150,000 to 180,000 clones; 86% were seen once. Input material: PBMCs. These receptors all come from a human donor in good health.

About this clone: Other DNA sequences of this sample code for an identical CDR3. The CDR3 coding sequence is TGTGCCAGCTCACCGGAGACGAACACTGAAGCTTTCTTT. It is translated as CASSPETNTEAFF. The V gene is TRBV18, the J gene TRBJ1-1; D gene uncertain. CDR1 and CDR2 (germline): KGHSH, LQKENI. V was shortened by 3 bases and J by 1 base, with 6 bases between the two germline ends. The CDR3 totals 13 residues.

J is TRBJ2-3 and V is TRBV7-9; D ambiguous. V lost 3 bases to trimming and J lost 4 bases, with 8 bases between them. CDR3 length equals 13 residues. Germline V gene lookup returns CDR1 SEHNR and CDR2 FQNEAQ (reference sequence). CDR3 amino acids: CASSLATADTQYF. DNA of the CDR3: TGTGCCAGCAGCTTGGCTACAGCAGATACGCAGTATTTT.

The chain has TRBV4-3 and TRBJ1-2, with 11 bases fitting TRBD1. The junction had 11 bases not matched to a gene; V was cut back by 4 bases and J by 4 bases. Germline V lookup: CDR1 LGHNA, CDR2 YSLEER. This CDR3 has 17 amino acids. CDR3 bases: TGCGCCAGCAGCCCACAGGGGGACAGGGGGAGGCTCTATGGCTACACCTTC. Its translation: CASSPQGDRGRLYGYTF.

The chain employs TRBV5-1 and TRBJ2-2; TRBD2 aligns across 10 bases. Germline CDR1 is SGHRS and CDR2 is YFSETQ. CDR3 length equals 18 residues. Trimming at V came to 1 base and at J to 3 bases, leaving 9 bases not matched to a gene. DNA of the CDR3: TGCGCCAGCAGCTTGAAGCGGGGGGGACCTATTGACACCGGGGAGCTGTTTTTT. Its translation: CASSLKRGGPIDTGELFF.

The chain uses TRBV5-4 and TRBJ2-7; D not resolved. V gave up 2 bases and J gave up 3 bases, with 15 bases separating them. This CDR3 spans 15 amino acids. The germline gives CDR1 SGHNT, CDR2 YYREEE (reference sequence). The CDR3 loop is CASSLSRGRGYEQYF. In DNA form, the CDR3 reads TGTGCCAGCAGCTTAAGCAGAGGTCGAGGCTACGAGCAGTACTTC.

This clone turned up a few times. The chain combines TRBV6-1 with TRBJ1-1, with 8 nucleotides matching TRBD1. J gave up 6 bases and V 5 bases, and 8 bases lay outside the gene matches. In germline, CDR1 is MNHNS, CDR2 SASEGT. This CDR3 comprises 14 residues. CDR3 DNA sequence: TGTGCCAGCAGTCCCACATCGGACAGGGCTGAAGCTTTCTTT. Its protein is CASSPTSDRAEAFF.

This clone was recorded once. V is TRBV15 and J is TRBJ1-2; a weak D match, TRBD1 (6 bases). CDR1 is LNHNV, CDR2 YYDKDF, per germline (reference sequence). The CDR3 sequence is 15 residues long. Deletions cut 4 bases from V and 1 base from J, with 13 bases between. CDR3: CATSTDRLYNYGYTF. The DNA for the CDR3 is TGTGCCACCAGCACCGACAGGCTTTATAACTATGGCTACACCTTC.

V gene TRBV7-9 combines with J gene TRBJ2-7; 7 bases are shared with TRBD1. The ends lost 6 bases at V and 0 bases at J; junction bases unmatched: 14. Germline CDR1 is SEHNR and CDR2 is FQNEAQ (reference sequence). The CDR3 spans 17 residues. CDR3 region: CASRENRRDSLSYEQYF. The CDR3 DNA reads TGTGCCAGCAGAGAGAACCGCCGGGACAGTCTCTCCTACGAGCAGTACTTC.